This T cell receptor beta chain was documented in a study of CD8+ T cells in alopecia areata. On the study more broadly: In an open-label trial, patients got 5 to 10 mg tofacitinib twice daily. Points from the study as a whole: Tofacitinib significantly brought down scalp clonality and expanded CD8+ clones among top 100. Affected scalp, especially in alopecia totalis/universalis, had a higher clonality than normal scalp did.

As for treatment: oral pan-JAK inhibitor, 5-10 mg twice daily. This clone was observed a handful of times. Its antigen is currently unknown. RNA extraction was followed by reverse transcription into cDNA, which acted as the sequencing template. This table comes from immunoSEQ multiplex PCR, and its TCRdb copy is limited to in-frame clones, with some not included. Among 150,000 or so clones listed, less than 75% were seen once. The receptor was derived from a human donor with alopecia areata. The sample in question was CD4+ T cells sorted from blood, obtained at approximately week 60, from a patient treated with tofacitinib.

Here the CDR3 reads CSVDLGSEQYF. CDR3 bases: TGCAGCGTTGATCTTGGGTCCGAGCAGTACTTC. The chain combines TRBV29-1 with TRBJ2-7; D gene uncertain. Germline values: CDR1 SQVTM, CDR2 ANQGSEA. V was pared by 3 bases and J by 6 bases, with 9 bases between. The CDR3 has 11 amino acids.